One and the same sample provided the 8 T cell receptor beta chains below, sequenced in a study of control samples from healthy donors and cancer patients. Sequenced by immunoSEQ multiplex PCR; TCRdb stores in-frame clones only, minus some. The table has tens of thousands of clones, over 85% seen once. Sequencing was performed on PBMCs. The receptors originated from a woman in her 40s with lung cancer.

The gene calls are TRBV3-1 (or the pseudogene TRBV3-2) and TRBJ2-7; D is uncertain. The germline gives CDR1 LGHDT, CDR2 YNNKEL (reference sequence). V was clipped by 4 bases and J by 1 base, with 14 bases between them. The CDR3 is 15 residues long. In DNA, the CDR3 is TGTGCCAGCAGCCCATCCCCGGCGGTATCCTACGAGCAGTACTTC. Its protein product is CASSPSPAVSYEQYF.

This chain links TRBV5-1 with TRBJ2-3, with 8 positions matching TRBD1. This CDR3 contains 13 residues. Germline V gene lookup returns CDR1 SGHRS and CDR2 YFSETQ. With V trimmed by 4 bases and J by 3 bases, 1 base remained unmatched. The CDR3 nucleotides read TGCGCCAGCAGCAGGACAGGGACAGATACGCAGTATTTT. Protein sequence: CASSRTGTDTQYF.

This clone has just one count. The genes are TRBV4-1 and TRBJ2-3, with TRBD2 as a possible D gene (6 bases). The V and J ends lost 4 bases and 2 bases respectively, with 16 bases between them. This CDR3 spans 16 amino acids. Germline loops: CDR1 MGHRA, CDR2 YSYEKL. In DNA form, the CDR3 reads TGCGCCAGCAGCCTTCTTAGCGGAGACTCCACAGATACGCAGTATTTT. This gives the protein CASSLLSGDSTDTQYF.

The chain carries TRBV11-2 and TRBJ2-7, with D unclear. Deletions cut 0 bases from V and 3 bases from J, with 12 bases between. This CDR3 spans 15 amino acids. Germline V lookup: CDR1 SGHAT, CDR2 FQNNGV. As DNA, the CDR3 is TGTGCCAGCAGCTTAGATAAGGCAAAGTTCTACGAGCAGTACTTC. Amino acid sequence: CASSLDKAKFYEQYF.

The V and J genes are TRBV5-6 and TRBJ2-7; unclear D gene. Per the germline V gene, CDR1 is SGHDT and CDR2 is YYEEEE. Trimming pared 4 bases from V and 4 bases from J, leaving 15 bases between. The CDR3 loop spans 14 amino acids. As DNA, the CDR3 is TGTGCCAGCAGCCCCGTTGTTGCCGAATACGAGCAGTACTTC. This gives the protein CASSPVVAEYEQYF.

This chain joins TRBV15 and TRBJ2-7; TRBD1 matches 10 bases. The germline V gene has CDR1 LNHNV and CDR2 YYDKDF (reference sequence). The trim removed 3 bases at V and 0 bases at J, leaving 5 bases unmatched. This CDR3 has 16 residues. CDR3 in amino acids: CATSSPGTGVSYEQYF. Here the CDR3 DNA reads TGTGCCACCAGCAGTCCGGGGACAGGGGTCTCCTACGAGCAGTACTTC.

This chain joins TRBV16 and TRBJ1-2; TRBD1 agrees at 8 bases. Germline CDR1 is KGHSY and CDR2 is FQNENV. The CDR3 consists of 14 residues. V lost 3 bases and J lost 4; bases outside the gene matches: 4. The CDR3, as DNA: TGTGCCAGCAGCCAGATAACAGGGGGCTATGGCTACACCTTC. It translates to CASSQITGGYGYTF.

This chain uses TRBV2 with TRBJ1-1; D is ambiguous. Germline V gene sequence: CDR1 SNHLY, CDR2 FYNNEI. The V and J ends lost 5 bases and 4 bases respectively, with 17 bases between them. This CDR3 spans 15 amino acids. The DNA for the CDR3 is TGTGCCAGCAGTCGTATTTCTACAGCGTCCACTGAAGCTTTCTTT. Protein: CASSRISTASTEAFF.